The 32 T cell receptor beta chains below come from one sample, sequenced in a study of T cells in Graves' hyperthyroidism and ophthalmopathy. Template material for amplifying TCR beta CDR3 regions consisted of RNA transcripts. First-round RT-PCR targeting the TCR CDR3 was performed with the HTBI primer set. TCRdb re-derived calls from the multiplex PCR reads in MiXCR, one entry per CDR3 protein. The sample carries about 500,000 distinct CDR3 sequences, 15% to 20% recorded once. Sequencing used blood. The receptors were gathered from a woman under 30 with Graves' ophthalmopathy.

A word on this clonotype: A much larger clone lies one base from this, so it may be a read error. This chain uses TRBV20-1 with TRBJ1-1; 9 bases agree with TRBD1. Germline V gene data show CDR1 as DFQATT and CDR2 as SNEGSKA (reference sequence). After removal of 1 base from V and 6 bases from J, the junction contained 3 bases not matched to a gene. CDR3 length: 13 amino acids. Written as DNA, the CDR3 is TGCAGTGCTAGAGGTGACAGGGGGTCTGAAGCTTTCTTT. Its protein is CSARGDRGSEAFF.

This clonotype was seen at least ten times. The chain recombines TRBV7-2 with TRBJ2-1, with D perhaps TRBD2 (6 bases). The CDR3 runs 14 residues. In germline, CDR1 is SGHTA, CDR2 FQGNSA. V gave up 4 bases and J gave up 11 bases, with 18 bases separating them. The CDR3 here is CASSSTGLETKQFF. The DNA of the CDR3 is TGTGCCAGCAGCTCCACGGGACTGGAAACGAAGCAGTTCTTC.

This clonotype appeared many times. The chain links TRBV12-3 or TRBV12-4 to TRBJ2-5; TRBD1 agrees at 8 bases. The CDR3 runs to 14 residues. The J segment lost 5 bases and the V segment lost 3 bases, leaving 5 bases of the junction unmatched. This CDR3 is CASSFGQGGETQYF. The CDR3 nucleotides read TGTGCCAGCAGTTTCGGACAGGGAGGTGAGACCCAGTACTTC.

This clonotype has a count of ten or more. This sequence joins TRBV28 and TRBJ1-1; the D is unclear. The germline V and J ends were trimmed by 3 bases and 0 bases, with 2 bases remaining between them. The CDR3 contains 12 residues. Germline V gene data show CDR1 as MDHEN and CDR2 as SYDVKM. CDR3 nucleotides: TGTGCCAGCAGTTTCATGAACACTGAAGCTTTCTTT. This gives the protein CASSFMNTEAFF.

This clonotype was counted many times. The gene calls are TRBV12-3 or TRBV12-4 and TRBJ2-1; a weak D match, TRBD2 (7 bases). The V end was cut by 7 bases, the J end by 2 bases, with 12 bases between. This CDR3 has 14 amino acids. Here the CDR3 reads CASNAGAAYNEQFF. CDR3 in DNA: TGTGCCAGCAATGCGGGGGCTGCCTACAATGAGCAGTTCTTC.

This clonotype was counted ten times or more. The chain recombines TRBV3-1 with TRBJ2-7; 9 bases line up with TRBD1. Germline CDR1 and CDR2: LGHDT and YNNKEL (reference sequence). Trimming cost V 2 bases and J 0 bases; bases outside gene matches: 2. The length of the CDR3 is 15 residues. CDR3 protein: CASSQSDRGSYEQYF. The CDR3 region has the DNA TGTGCCAGCAGCCAATCGGACAGGGGCTCCTACGAGCAGTACTTC.

The chain has TRBV19 and TRBJ1-1, with no clear D. The CDR3 is 15 residues long. V was clipped by 7 bases and J by 3 bases, with 18 bases between them. The germline CDR1 and CDR2 sequences are LNHDA and SQIVND (reference sequence). CDR3 loop: CASTVLGLGDTEAFF. DNA of the CDR3: TGTGCCAGTACGGTCCTGGGTTTGGGAGACACTGAAGCTTTCTTT. The complete variable domain, with remaining parts taken from reference TRBV19 and TRBJ1-1, reads DGGITQSPKYLFRKEGQNVTLSCEQNLNHDAMYWYRQDPGQGLRLIYYSQIVNDFQKGDIAEGYSVSREKKESFPLTVTSAQKNPTAFYLCASTVLGLGDTEAFFGQGTRLTVV.

This clonotype was seen ten or more times. The chain uses TRBV20-1 and TRBJ2-2; D perhaps matches TRBD2 (5 bases). The CDR3 runs 15 residues. Germline loops: CDR1 DFQATT, CDR2 SNEGSKA (reference sequence). V was trimmed by 6 bases and J by 4 bases, leaving 18 bases between them. The CDR3 loop reads CSASEAGKGTGELFF. CDR3 in DNA: TGCAGTGCATCGGAGGCCGGGAAGGGCACCGGGGAGCTGTTTTTT.

This clonotype was recorded many times. The chain combines TRBV18 with TRBJ1-1; 8 bases align to TRBD1. The CDR3 contains 15 residues. Germline V lookup: CDR1 KGHSH, CDR2 LQKENI. V trimming: 2 bases; J trimming: 6 bases; junction bases outside the gene matches: 8. The CDR3 coding sequence is TGTGCCAGCTCACCAACCCCCTCACAGGGGGCTGAAGCTTTCTTT. It is translated as CASSPTPSQGAEAFF.

This clonotype showed up many times. The chain employs TRBV12-3 or TRBV12-4 and TRBJ1-2; D is perhaps TRBD1 (6 bases). V lost 7 bases, J lost 6 bases, and 18 bases lay in between. The CDR3 runs 14 residues. The CDR3 nucleotides are TGTGCCAGCACCGATACAGGGATCGGGGATGGCTACACCTTC. As protein: CASTDTGIGDGYTF.

In this sample, this clonotype turned up many times. The CDR3 here is CASSQDDGGYQPQHF. The DNA of the CDR3 is TGTGCCAGCAGCCAAGATGACGGGGGGTATCAGCCCCAGCATTTT. J is TRBJ1-5 and V is TRBV3-1, with D possibly matching TRBD1 (5 bases). Trimming pared 0 bases from V and 5 bases from J, leaving 11 bases between. Per germline, CDR1 LGHDT and CDR2 YNNKEL (reference sequence). The CDR3 spans 15 residues.

This clonotype was seen ten or more times. The chain links TRBV30 to TRBJ2-6; D is uncertain. V was clipped by 2 bases and J by 0 bases, with 5 bases between them. This CDR3 has 14 amino acids. Germline-derived CDR1 and CDR2 are GTSNPN and SVGIG (reference sequence). The CDR3 nucleotides read TGTGCCTGGAGTCTCGGCTCTGGGGCCAACGTCCTGACTTTC. Residues: CAWSLGSGANVLTF.

Only a few counts were recorded for this clonotype. The germline gene is not matched at one end of the junction; a read error may be the cause. The genes are TRBV2 and TRBJ1-2; 7 nucleotides align to TRBD1. The CDR3 has 15 residues. The germline V gene encodes CDR1 SNHLY and CDR2 FYNNEI. CDR3 DNA: TGTGCCAGCACTGAAGACAGGGCCAATGCCTATGGCTACACCTTC. Encoded protein: CASTEDRANAYGYTF.

There are many counts of this clonotype. This rearrangement joins TRBV6-2 or TRBV6-3 to TRBJ2-7; TRBD1 aligns across 12 bases. The CDR3 spans 15 residues. After removal of 4 bases from V and 6 bases from J, the junction contained 7 bases not matched to a gene. In germline, CDR1 is MNHEY, CDR2 SVGEGT. The CDR3 region has the DNA TGTGCCAGCAGTTCCCCCGGGACAGGGGGCACCGAGCAGTACTTC. It translates to CASSSPGTGGTEQYF.

This clonotype was seen many times. This rearrangement joins TRBV3-1 to TRBJ2-1; D assignment may be TRBD1 or TRBD2 (5 bases each). Germline-derived CDR1 and CDR2 are LGHDT and YNNKEL (reference sequence). The CDR3 consists of 15 residues. The ends were cut back, 6 bases at V and 0 bases at J, with 12 bases in the middle. CDR3 nucleotides: TGTGCCAGCAGTCGGGACCGAAGCTCCTACAATGAGCAGTTCTTC. Protein: CASSRDRSSYNEQFF.

V gene TRBV11-3 combines with J gene TRBJ2-1; 8 bases match TRBD1. Germline loops: CDR1 SGHNT, CDR2 YENEEA. The CDR3 is made up of 15 amino acids. The V segment lost 1 base and the J segment 9 bases; nucleotides outside the gene matches: 8. This CDR3 is CASSLGTGIKGEQFF. CDR3 in DNA: TGTGCCAGCAGCTTAGGGACAGGGATCAAGGGTGAGCAGTTCTTC. The variable domain in full, completed from reference TRBV11-3 and TRBJ2-1, reads EAGVVQSPRYKIIEKKQPVAFWCNPISGHNTLYWYLQNLGQGPELLIRYENEEAVDDSQLPKDRFSAERLKGVDSTLKIQPAELGDSAVYLCASSLGTGIKGEQFFGPGTRLTVL.

The chain uses TRBV13 and TRBJ1-6; no definite D call. CDR3 length: 12 residues. The germline V gene has CDR1 PRHDT and CDR2 FYEKMQ (reference sequence). Trimming left V 5 bases short and J 9 bases short, with 8 bases between. CDR3 region: CASSPLRSPLHF. CDR3 coding DNA: TGTGCCAGCAGCCCGCTGCGTTCACCCCTCCACTTT.

This clonotype occurred many times. The CDR3 region is CASSLGAGGRNNEQFF. The CDR3 DNA reads as TGTGCCAGCAGCTTAGGGGCGGGGGGTCGAAACAATGAGCAGTTCTTC. V and J are TRBV7-2 and TRBJ2-1; 8 bases match TRBD2. CDR1 is SGHTA, CDR2 FQGNSA, per germline. The CDR3 is made up of 16 amino acids. V dropped 1 base and J dropped 5; count of bases not matched to a gene: 7.

The table lists this clonotype with a count of one. The chain uses TRBV18 and TRBJ2-5, with D maybe TRBD1 (6 bases). V shed 4 bases and J shed 1 base, with 22 bases lying between them. Germline-derived CDR1 and CDR2 are KGHSH and LQKENI. The CDR3 length is 18 residues. CDR3 bases: TGTGCCAGCTCACGCAGAATGGACAGCTGGACCCCCCAAGAGACCCAGTACTTC. Translation: CASSRRMDSWTPQETQYF. Variable domain in full (rest from reference TRBV18 and TRBJ2-5): NAGVMQNPRHLVRRRGQEARLRCSPMKGHSHVYWYRQLPEEGLKFMVYLQKENIIDESGMPKERFSAEFPKEGPSILRIQQVVRGDSAAYFCASSRRMDSWTPQETQYFGPGTRLLVL.

As concerns this clonotype: Since a much larger clone is just one base distant, this may be a read error. The chain combines TRBV20-1 with TRBJ2-7; no reliable D call. The V gene lost 2 bases and the J gene lost 3 bases, with 8 bases spanning the gap. Germline CDR1 and CDR2: DFQATT and SNEGSKA (reference sequence). This CDR3 region has 12 residues. This CDR3 reads CSARNHGYEQYF. For the CDR3, the DNA is TGCAGTGCTAGAAATCATGGCTACGAGCAGTACTTC.

This clonotype has a handful of counts. This sequence joins TRBV12-5 and TRBJ2-1; tentative D call: TRBD2 (5 bases). This CDR3 comprises 15 residues. Germline V gene sequence: CDR1 LGHNT, CDR2 FRNRAP. V was cut by 0 bases and J by 7 bases, with 13 bases left in between. CDR3 nucleotide sequence: TGTGCTAGTGGTTTGGTACTCGGACTTCTTAATGAGCAGTTCTTC. This encodes CASGLVLGLLNEQFF. The variable domain in full, with the rest retrieved from reference TRBV12-5 and TRBJ2-1, is DARVTQTPRHKVTEMGQEVTMRCQPILGHNTVFWYRQTMMQGLELLAYFRNRAPLDDSGMPKDRFSAEMPDATLATLKIQPSEPRDSAVYFCASGLVLGLLNEQFFGPGTRLTVL.

For the CDR3, the DNA is TGTGCCAGCAGCCCGGTAGAAAGGGCGTATTCACCCCTCCACTTT. It yields the protein CASSPVERAYSPLHF. The V and J genes are TRBV5-6 and TRBJ1-6; D not resolved. The CDR3 consists of 15 residues. Germline V lookup: CDR1 SGHDT, CDR2 YYEEEE. V was pared by 4 bases and J by 8 bases, with 16 bases between.

In this sample, this clonotype turned up many times. The chain joins TRBV28 to TRBJ1-1; 10 bases are shared with TRBD1. This CDR3 has 15 amino acids. Germline lookup yields CDR1 MDHEN and CDR2 SYDVKM. The trim removed 5 bases at V and 2 bases at J, leaving 5 bases unmatched. The DNA of the CDR3 is TGTGCCAGCAGTGAAACGACAGGGGGCAACACTGAAGCTTTCTTT. It specifies CASSETTGGNTEAFF.

A few counts support this clonotype. The chain combines TRBV9 with TRBJ1-2; 12 bases are a match to TRBD1. CDR1 and CDR2 from the germline V gene are SGDLS and YYNGEE. V shed 4 bases and J 6 bases; nucleotides not matched to a gene: 10. The length of the CDR3 is 16 residues. DNA of the CDR3: TGTGCCAGCAGCCCCCGCCCGGGACAGGGGGCCGATGGCTACACCTTC. Translated: CASSPRPGQGADGYTF.

This chain joins TRBV15 and TRBJ2-1; D could derive from TRBD1 or TRBD2 (6 bases each). Trimming took off 5 bases at V and 6 bases at J, with 17 bases between the two ends. The length of the CDR3 is 15 residues. CDR1 is LNHNV, CDR2 YYDKDF, per germline (reference sequence). CDR3 coding DNA: TGTGCCACCAGCGGGGACTTAGAGGGGGTCAATGAGCAGTTCTTC. It yields the protein CATSGDLEGVNEQFF.

This chain uses TRBV7-2 with TRBJ2-5; unclear D gene. The CDR3 has 15 amino acids. Germline-derived CDR1 and CDR2 are SGHTA and FQGNSA. V gave up 1 base and J gave up 5 bases, with 14 bases separating them. The CDR3 sequence is CASSLGTTGWETQYF. In DNA form, the CDR3 reads TGTGCCAGCAGCTTAGGGACGACTGGGTGGGAGACCCAGTACTTC.

J is TRBJ2-1 and V is TRBV9; a weak D match, TRBD2 (5 bases). V lost 0 bases and J 0 bases, leaving 13 bases between the germline ends. Germline CDR1 is SGDLS and CDR2 is YYNGEE. The CDR3 sequence is 17 residues long. The CDR3 DNA reads as TGTGCCAGCAGCGTAGCTGCTAGCCCCAGCTCCTACAATGAGCAGTTCTTC. This codes for CASSVAASPSSYNEQFF.

This clonotype was recorded at least ten times. The chain employs TRBV29-1 and TRBJ2-1, with D unresolved. Germline values: CDR1 SQVTM, CDR2 ANQGSEA. V lost 1 base to trimming and J lost 4 bases, with 20 bases between them. The CDR3 is 17 residues long. The CDR3 nucleotides are TGCAGCGTTGAAGCGAACACATTACAAATCATTTACAATGAGCAGTTCTTC. Amino acid sequence: CSVEANTLQIIYNEQFF.

This clonotype was counted ten times or more. This sequence joins TRBV16 and TRBJ1-1; D not certain. Germline lookup yields CDR1 KGHSY and CDR2 FQNENV. The CDR3 spans 14 residues. V lost 0 bases and J 5 bases, leaving 10 bases between the germline ends. CDR3 sequence reads: CASSQSRAGTEAFF. The CDR3 nucleotides read TGTGCCAGCAGCCAATCCCGGGCTGGGACTGAAGCTTTCTTT. Using reference TRBV16 and TRBJ1-1 for the parts outside the CDR3, the full variable domain is GEEVAQTPKHLVRGEGQKAKLYCAPIKGHSYVFWYQQVLKNEFKFLISFQNENVFDETGMPKERFSAKCLPNSPCSLEIQATKLEDSAVYFCASSQSRAGTEAFFGQGTRLTVV.

The chain combines TRBV28 with TRBJ2-2, with no clear D. V lost 5 bases, J lost 1 base, and 14 bases lay in between. Germline loops: CDR1 MDHEN, CDR2 SYDVKM. The CDR3 is made up of 16 amino acids. The CDR3 loop reads CASSVGTPLNTGELFF. CDR3 in DNA: TGTGCCAGCAGTGTAGGAACACCCTTGAACACCGGGGAGCTGTTTTTT.

This clonotype was found a few times. This chain uses TRBV27 with TRBJ1-4; 11 bases are a match to TRBD1. CDR1 and CDR2 from the germline V gene are MNHEY and SMNVEV (reference sequence). This CDR3 is 13 amino acids long. V was clipped by 8 bases and J by 7 bases; unmatched bases: 3. The CDR3: CASADRGREKLFF. The CDR3 DNA follows: TGTGCCAGCGCGGACAGGGGGCGTGAAAAACTGTTTTTT. Full variable domain (rest looked up from reference TRBV27 and TRBJ1-4): EAQVTQNPRYLITVTGKKLTVTCSQNMNHEYMSWYRQDPGLGLRQIYYSMNVEVTDKGDVPEGYKVSRKEKRNFPLILESPSPNQTSLYFCASADRGREKLFFGSGTQLSVL.

There are many counts of this clonotype. The chain employs TRBV30 and TRBJ1-2; 10 bases are shared with TRBD1. Trimming removed 5 bases from V and 6 bases from J; junction bases left unmatched: 6. The CDR3 totals 13 residues. The germline V gene has CDR1 GTSNPN and CDR2 SVGIG (reference sequence). The CDR3 sequence is CAWFDRGPNGYTF. CDR3 bases: TGTGCCTGGTTTGACAGGGGGCCAAATGGCTACACCTTC.